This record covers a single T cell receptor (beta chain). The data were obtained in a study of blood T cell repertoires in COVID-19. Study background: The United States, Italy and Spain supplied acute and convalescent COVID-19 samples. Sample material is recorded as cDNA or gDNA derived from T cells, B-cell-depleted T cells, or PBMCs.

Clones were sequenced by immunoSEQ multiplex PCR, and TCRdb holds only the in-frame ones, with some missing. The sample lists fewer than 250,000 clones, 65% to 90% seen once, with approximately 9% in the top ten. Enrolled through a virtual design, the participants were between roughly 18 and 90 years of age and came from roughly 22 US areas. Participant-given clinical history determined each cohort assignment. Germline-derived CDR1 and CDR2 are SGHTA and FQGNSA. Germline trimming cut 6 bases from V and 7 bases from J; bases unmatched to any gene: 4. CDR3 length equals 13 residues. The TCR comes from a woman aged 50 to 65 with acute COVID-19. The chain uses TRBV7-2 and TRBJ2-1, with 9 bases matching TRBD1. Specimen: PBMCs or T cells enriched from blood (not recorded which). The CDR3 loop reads CASRNRGQNEQFF. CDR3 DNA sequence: TGTGCCAGCAGGAACAGGGGGCAAAATGAGCAGTTCTTC.